The 21 T cell receptor beta chains listed next were all sequenced from one sample in a study of T and B cells in COVID-19 patients. BIOMED2 TRB-A/B primer pools were used in multiplex TRB PCR. Each CDR3 protein is one row after TCRdb ran MiXCR on the multiplex PCR reads. Seen here are several thousand distinct CDR3 sequences, roughly 34% observed once, and the top ten hold around 62%. Blood genomic DNA input for TRB amplification was 250-500 ng. The sequenced sample was blood. All receptors come from a human donor with active COVID-19.

This clonotype appeared a single time. V gene TRBV20-1 combines with J gene TRBJ1-2; 7 bases line up with TRBD1. Germline trimming cut 6 bases from V and 8 bases from J; bases unmatched to any gene: 18. CDR3 size: 15 residues. Germline assignment: CDR1 DFQATT and CDR2 SNEGSKA (reference sequence). CDR3 bases: TGCAGTGCCGACGTAAGGGACAGCGTGACTTACGGCTACACCTTC. Translating gives CSADVRDSVTYGYTF.

This clonotype was seen a handful of times. The J gene is TRBJ2-7, the V gene TRBV20-1, with D possibly being TRBD1 (6 bases). The CDR3 has 14 amino acids. CDR1 is DFQATT, CDR2 SNEGSKA, per germline (reference sequence). The ends were cut back, 2 bases at V and 1 base at J, with 12 bases in the middle. This chain's CDR3 is CSARSTQGSYEQYF. The CDR3 DNA sequence: TGCAGTGCTAGAAGTACGCAGGGGTCCTACGAGCAGTACTTC.

This clonotype was seen more than once but under ten times. The CDR3, as DNA: TGTGCCAGCAGGCGGGACATGACGACTAACTATGGCTACACCTTC. This encodes CASRRDMTTNYGYTF. V gene TRBV5-4 combines with J gene TRBJ1-2; a possible D gene is TRBD1 (6 bases). This CDR3 is built from 15 residues. V lost 5 bases and J lost 0, with 14 bases in between. The germline gives CDR1 SGHNT, CDR2 YYREEE (reference sequence).

This clonotype was seen at least ten times. The chain joins TRBV27 to TRBJ2-7; D ambiguous. Germline lookup yields CDR1 MNHEY and CDR2 SMNVEV (reference sequence). The CDR3 is 15 amino acids. Trimming took off 4 bases at V and 6 bases at J, with 19 bases between the two ends. The CDR3 DNA reads as TGTGCCAGCAGTTCCCGGGTCCTCTCTGTAGGCGAGCAGTACTTC. Translation: CASSSRVLSVGEQYF.

The V gene is TRBV7-9, the J gene TRBJ1-2; the D gene is possibly TRBD1 (5 bases). The CDR3 extends over 14 amino acids. Trimming pared 1 base from V and 4 bases from J, leaving 10 bases between. Germline V gene sequence: CDR1 SEHNR, CDR2 FQNEAQ (reference sequence). For the CDR3, the DNA is TGTGCCAGCAGCTTAGTGGGGCCCGTCTATGGCTACACCTTC. Amino acid sequence: CASSLVGPVYGYTF.

By share of the sample, this clonotype is medium-sized. This sequence joins TRBV6-6 and TRBJ2-1; D possibly corresponds to TRBD1 (6 bases). CDR1 MNHNY and CDR2 SVGAGI come from the germline V gene (reference sequence). V was shortened by 5 bases and J by 0 bases, with 11 bases between the two germline ends. The CDR3 consists of 15 residues. For the CDR3, the DNA is TGTGCCAGCAGTGACCAGGGGACCTCCTACAATGAGCAGTTCTTC. This codes for CASSDQGTSYNEQFF.

This clonotype was picked up a small number of times. The J gene is TRBJ2-7, the V gene TRBV27; D is possibly TRBD1 (5 bases). Per germline, CDR1 MNHEY and CDR2 SMNVEV (reference sequence). Trimming left V 5 bases short and J 3 bases short, with 11 bases between. The CDR3 consists of 13 residues. The CDR3 is CASSLQGFYEQYF. CDR3 in DNA: TGTGCCAGCAGTCTTCAGGGTTTCTACGAGCAGTACTTC.

This clonotype appeared a few times. The chain has TRBV30 and TRBJ1-1; 9 bases fit TRBD1. CDR1 GTSNPN and CDR2 SVGIG come from the germline V gene (reference sequence). V trimming: 5 bases; J trimming: 5 bases; junction bases outside the gene matches: 9. CDR3 length equals 14 residues. CDR3 DNA: TGTGCCTGGTTACGGGACAGGGCGAGAACTGAAGCTTTCTTT. Encoded protein: CAWLRDRARTEAFF.

The chain recombines TRBV12-3 or TRBV12-4 with TRBJ2-1, with D perhaps being TRBD1 or TRBD2 (5 bases each). This CDR3 has 13 residues. Deletions cut 5 bases from V and 7 bases from J, with 12 bases between. DNA for the CDR3: TGTGCCAGCAGTACAGGACTCATTAATGAGCAGTTCTTC. This translates into CASSTGLINEQFF.

The chain uses TRBV15 and TRBJ2-3; D might be TRBD1 (6 bases). V gave up 1 base and J gave up 3 bases, with 11 bases separating them. This CDR3 region has 15 residues. Germline CDR1 reads LNHNV; CDR2 reads YYDKDF (reference sequence). CDR3 DNA: TGTGCCACCAGCAGAGTTCGGACAGAAACAGATACGCAGTATTTT. Protein sequence: CATSRVRTETDTQYF.

This clonotype qualifies as hyperexpanded. V usage is TRBV19 and J usage is TRBJ2-5; D could derive from TRBD1 or TRBD2 (5 bases each). Trimming cost V 10 bases and J 1 base, with 13 bases left between them. The CDR3 extends over 13 amino acids. From germline, CDR1 is LNHDA and CDR2 SQIVND (reference sequence). The CDR3 spells CATSQDFQETQYF. For the CDR3, the DNA is TGTGCCACCTCACAGGACTTCCAAGAGACCCAGTACTTC. Full variable domain (missing parts from reference TRBV19 and TRBJ2-5): DGGITQSPKYLFRKEGQNVTLSCEQNLNHDAMYWYRQDPGQGLRLIYYSQIVNDFQKGDIAEGYSVSREKKESFPLTVTSAQKNPTAFYLCATSQDFQETQYFGPGTRLLVL.

This clonotype was detected only a few times. The chain uses TRBV6-5 and TRBJ1-1; the D is unclear. Trimming removed 2 bases at V and 1 base at J, with 5 bases between. CDR1 and CDR2 from the germline V gene are MNHEY and SVGAGI. CDR3 size: 13 residues. CDR3 sequence (DNA): TGTGCCAGCAGTTACAACGCGAACACTGAAGCTTTCTTT. It codes for CASSYNANTEAFF.

This clonotype was recorded only once. This chain connects TRBV6-1 to TRBJ1-5, with D maybe TRBD1 (6 bases). There are 17 residues in the CDR3. Between the trimmed V and J ends, which lost 4 bases and 1 base, there was a span of 17 bases. The germline gives CDR1 MNHNS, CDR2 SASEGT. The CDR3 coding sequence is TGTGCCAGCAGTGGAAAGACAGGAACTATGAGCAATCAGCCCCAGCATTTT. It codes for CASSGKTGTMSNQPQHF.

This clonotype was seen a few times. The chain is built from TRBV6-2 or TRBV6-3 and TRBJ2-7; D ambiguous. Trimming took 7 bases from V and 0 from J, leaving 7 bases between them. The germline gives CDR1 MNHEY, CDR2 SVGEGT. The CDR3 extends over 12 amino acids. The DNA for the CDR3 is TGTGCCAGCAATGGAGTCTCCTACGAGCAGTACTTC. Translating gives CASNGVSYEQYF.

The chain recombines TRBV12-3 or TRBV12-4 with TRBJ2-3; TRBD1 aligns across 9 bases. The CDR3 is 11 residues long. The CDR3 protein is CASGTGITQYF. CDR3 sequence (DNA): TGTGCTAGTGGGACAGGGATCACGCAGTATTTT.

The V gene is TRBV27, the J gene TRBJ2-1; maybe TRBD2 (6 bases). Per the germline V gene, CDR1 is MNHEY and CDR2 is SMNVEV (reference sequence). V dropped 5 bases and J dropped 7 bases, with 12 bases sitting between them. The CDR3 runs 13 residues. The CDR3 reads CASSTGLPNEQFF. DNA for the CDR3: TGTGCCAGCAGTACGGGACTTCCTAATGAGCAGTTCTTC.

CDR3 in DNA: TGTGCCAGCAGTTCCAACTATGGCTACACCTTC. Translation: CASSSNYGYTF. The rearrangement links TRBV6-5 to TRBJ1-2; no clear D. Germline V gene data show CDR1 as MNHEY and CDR2 as SVGAGI. The CDR3 contains 11 residues. V dropped 4 bases and J dropped 2 bases, with 2 bases sitting between them.

The chain has TRBV5-5 and TRBJ1-6; TRBD1 matches 7 bases. Losses at the gene ends were 4 bases for V and 10 bases for J; bases not matched to a gene: 8. CDR3 size: 14 residues. Germline CDR1 SGHKS, CDR2 YYEKEE (reference sequence). The CDR3, as DNA: TGTGCCAGCAGCCCTCGACAGGGTTACTCACCCCTCCACTTT. Translated, it gives CASSPRQGYSPLHF.

The CDR3 spells CAIRGQGNTGELFF. The CDR3 region has the DNA TGTGCCATCAGGGGACAGGGGAACACCGGGGAGCTGTTTTTT. The chain has TRBV27 and TRBJ2-2, with 9 bases matching TRBD1. The trim removed 10 bases at V and 1 base at J, leaving 4 bases unmatched. In germline, CDR1 is MNHEY, CDR2 SMNVEV (reference sequence). The CDR3 covers 14 residues.

In this sample, this clonotype is medium-sized (0.01 to 0.1%). The chain couples TRBV12-3 or TRBV12-4 to TRBJ1-1; TRBD1 might be the D (5 bases). The CDR3 covers 14 residues. V was pared by 5 bases and J by 3 bases, with 13 bases between. DNA for the CDR3: TGTGCCAGCAGTCGACAGTCGGCAGACACTGAAGCTTTCTTT. Protein sequence: CASSRQSADTEAFF.

By share of the sample, this clonotype is medium-sized. The chain uses TRBV19 and TRBJ2-1; 10 nucleotides agree with TRBD1. The CDR3 spans 14 residues. Germline CDR1 is LNHDA and CDR2 is SQIVND (reference sequence). V lost 6 bases, J lost 2 bases, and 1 base stayed unmatched. In DNA form, the CDR3 reads TGTGCCAGTAGGACAGGGGGCGCCTACAATGAGCAGTTCTTC. Residues: CASRTGGAYNEQFF.